This T cell receptor beta chain comes out of a study of B cell selection in AIRE deficiency. Overall study results and limits: Healthy donors alone shared 31.6% of 4,000 or so Treg sequences; patients alone less than 9.5%. Shared Treg sequences had shorter CDR3s, biased toward rearrangements with few non-templated insertions.

As concerns this clone: Its antigen remains unidentified.

Method: immunoSEQ multiplex PCR; TCRdb's copy keeps in-frame clones and lacks some. The repertoire holds tens of thousands of clones, 90% to 96% seen once, with less than 0.25% in the top ten. Conventional CD4 T cells were sorted as CD4+CD127+ cells. V gave up 7 bases and J gave up 0 bases, with 16 bases separating them. This CDR3 has 15 amino acids. Germline V gene data show CDR1 as MNHNS and CDR2 as SASEGT. The chain employs TRBV6-1 and TRBJ2-7; TRBD2 might be the D (5 bases). This TCR came from a human donor in good health. What was sequenced was CD4+CD127+ conventional T cells sorted from PBMCs. CDR3 DNA: TGTGCCAGCACCTCAGGAGGACTTCTCTCCTACGAGCAGTACTTC. Residues: CASTSGGLLSYEQYF.